This TCR beta chain was captured in a study of T cell responses to AZD1222 COVID-19 vaccine. Study outcomes and limitations: Just six or seven AZD1222 recipients tested seropositive at baseline. With dominance at 160-218 and 743-854, vaccine-associated CD4 TCRs spanned spike. The repertoires were collected only after the peak T cell response. Once two AZD1222 doses were given, Spike-specific TCR breadth and depth went up.

On this clone itself: Antigen unknown.

Generated by immunoSEQ multiplex PCR, the TCRdb table keeps only in-frame clones and is missing some. The sample holds some 90,000 clones; roughly 85% are singletons and the top ten take approximately 8%. V lost 5 bases, J lost 5 bases, and 14 bases lay in between. The CDR3 is 14 residues long. Germline-derived CDR1 and CDR2 are SGHAT and FQNNGV. The sequence derives from an adult in good health. The chain employs TRBV11-2 and TRBJ2-3; D unclear. The material was peripheral blood, obtained on day 0 of AZD1222 vaccination. The CDR3 coding sequence is TGTGCCAGCAGCCTTGGACGGCTTGGAGATACGCAGTATTTT. This translates into CASSLGRLGDTQYF. Full variable domain (missing parts from reference TRBV11-2 and TRBJ2-3): EAGVAQSPRYKIIEKRQSVAFWCNPISGHATLYWYQQILGQGPKLLIQFQNNGVVDDSQLPKDRFSAERLKGVDSTLKIQPAKLEDSAVYLCASSLGRLGDTQYFGPGTRLTVL.